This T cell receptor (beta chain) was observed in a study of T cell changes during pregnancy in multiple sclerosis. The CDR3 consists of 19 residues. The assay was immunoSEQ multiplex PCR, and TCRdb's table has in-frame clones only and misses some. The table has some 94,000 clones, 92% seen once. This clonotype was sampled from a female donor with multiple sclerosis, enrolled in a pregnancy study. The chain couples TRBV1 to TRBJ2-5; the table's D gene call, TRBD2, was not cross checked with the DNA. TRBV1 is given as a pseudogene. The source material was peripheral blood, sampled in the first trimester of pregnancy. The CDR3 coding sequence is TGCACCAGCAGCCAAGATCCAGGAAGGACGGGAGGGCCACCGGAGACCCAGTACTTC. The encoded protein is CTSSQDPGRTGGPPETQYF.